Described below is a single TCR beta chain sequence and its context. There is no known antigen for this receptor. No qualities accompany the bases; no much larger clone lies one base away. Other DNA sequences within the sample encode an identical CDR3. Enrolling through a virtual design, the prospective study's participants ranged in age from roughly 18 to 95 years and lived across some 22 United States geographic areas. In the prospective study, cohorts were assigned on the basis of participant-reported clinical history obtained from a screening survey and a study questionnaire. For ImmuneRACE Cohort 3, a participant was defined as recovered based on two consecutive negative NP/OP PCR tests, clearance by a healthcare professional, or resolution of symptoms. In the prospective study, mobile phlebotomists collected whole blood, serum and a nasopharyngeal or oropharyngeal swab from each participant. Over a 2-month period, participants in the prospective study had the option of providing additional blood draws and questionnaires. Blood samples from the prospective study were shipped frozen or at room temperature prior to DNA extraction.

The data originate from a study of blood T cell repertoires in COVID-19 (dated by TCRdb to the early 2020s). Some background on the complete study: Samples covering the acute and convalescent phases of COVID-19 were provided by collaborators in the United States, Italy and Spain. The material from the prospective study consisted of cDNA or gDNA derived from T cells, B-cell-depleted T cells, or PBMCs. Subjects who had been exposed to COVID-19, were actively infected with it, or had recovered from it provided the deeply sampled blood TCRbeta repertoires that made up the dataset. The repertoires were made available in a free public database intended to serve as a resource for research on the immune response to SARS-CoV-2. The samples were drawn from two sources: the first 160 participants of the ongoing ImmuneRACE study, and fewer than 1,500 subjects contributed by 6 global collaborators. A de-identified subject ID, COVID-19 status, age in years and sex were almost always included in the sample metadata. HLA class I and class II types, where available, came from metadata supplied by the sample provider rather than from assay-based typing.

General study outcomes and caveats: The quantity of clinical and demographic metadata differed by source and by participant and was supplied without curation.

The immunoSEQ Assay, a bias-controlled multiplex PCR, was used to amplify TCRbeta CDR3 regions from genomic DNA. The authors' pipeline ran thus. The number of nucleated cells in each sample was estimated from the amplification of reference gene primers within the assay. To quantify the absolute abundance of each unique TCRbeta CDR3 rearrangement, sequence reads were collapsed and filtered. For each sample, productive Simpson clonality was calculated by taking the square root of Simpson's diversity index across productive rearrangements. Held by TCRdb, this immuneACCESS table contains in-frame sequences only and omits some clones. Under half of the omission traces to an unresolved V gene where checked; the cause of the rest is unknown. D and trimming were read from the DNA, whereas the V and J calls and clone size are those reported in that table. The sample table lists approximately 210,000 clones, roughly 87% of them with a count of one. Around 2.3% of the sample lies in the top ten.

This TCR was recovered from a young woman who had recovered from COVID-19. Sequencing was performed on PBMCs or T cells enriched from blood (not recorded which).

The nucleotide sequence reads as follows: TGTGCCAGCAGTTACTCGGACAGACCTAACTATGGCTACACCTTC. Its translation is CASSYSDRPNYGYTF. The V gene is TRBV6-5 and the J gene is TRBJ1-2; 6 matching bases give a weak D call of TRBD1. Trimming takes 0 bases from V and 0 bases from J, and the germline ends sit 8 bases apart. CDR1 is given as MNHEY and CDR2 as SVGAGI, both from the germline V gene. The CDR3 numbers 15 residues from cysteine through phenylalanine. The DNA shown is the 45-base CDR3, in frame from base 1.